The subject of this entry is one T cell receptor beta chain. The record originates from a study of blood T cells in healthy people across ages. Per the germline V gene, CDR1 is SGDLS and CDR2 is YYNGEE. Trimming stripped 0 bases from V and 6 bases from J, with 15 bases between. This CDR3 is built from 15 residues. Alongside a J-beta primer mix, a sample-barcoded 5' primer served in a second PCR lasting about 7 to 12 cycles. MiXCR, run by TCRdb on the 5' RACE reads, gives a single entry per CDR3 protein. Counted here are about 780,000 distinct CDR3 sequences, about 46% occurring once; the ten biggest clones make up around 18%.

The clonotype was recovered from a man aged 80 or over in good health. The V call is TRBV9, the J call TRBJ2-5, with D tentatively TRBD1 (6 bases). Sequencing used blood. CDR3: CASSVEAGTSKTQYF. Here the CDR3 DNA reads TGTGCCAGCAGCGTAGAAGCCGGGACATCAAAGACCCAGTACTTC.